Following are 32 T cell receptor beta chains from one sample sequenced in a study of T cell responses to AZD1222 COVID-19 vaccine. The assay was immunoSEQ multiplex PCR, and TCRdb's table has in-frame clones only and misses some. The repertoire holds around 150,000 clones, with approximately 94% as singletons. The material sequenced was peripheral blood, taken on day 0 of AZD1222 vaccination. The receptors stem from an adult in good health.

The V gene is TRBV11-2, the J gene TRBJ2-5; TRBD1 might be the D (6 bases). V lost 3 bases and J 4 bases, leaving 9 bases between the germline ends. The length of the CDR3 is 13 residues. The germline V gene encodes CDR1 SGHAT and CDR2 FQNNGV. CDR3 in DNA: TGTGCCAGCAGCTTGGGGGCTGCAGAGACCCAGTACTTC. Translating gives CASSLGAAETQYF.

The V call is TRBV12-3 or TRBV12-4, the J call TRBJ1-1, with a weak D call TRBD1 (6 bases). CDR3 size: 13 residues. Trimming took off 8 bases at V and 2 bases at J, with 12 bases between the two ends. Written as DNA, the CDR3 is TGTGCCAGCGGTTACAGGGCAAACACTGAAGCTTTCTTT. Residues: CASGYRANTEAFF.

The chain couples TRBV28 to TRBJ2-1, with D unclear. Trimming cost V 2 bases and J 7 bases, with 9 bases left between them. This CDR3 is 13 amino acids long. Germline CDR1 reads MDHEN; CDR2 reads SYDVKM. Written as DNA, the CDR3 is TGTGCCAGCAGTTTACCTAGTACGAATGAGCAGTTCTTC. It encodes CASSLPSTNEQFF.

This chain uses TRBV5-6 with TRBJ1-4; no clear D. The germline V gene has CDR1 SGHDT and CDR2 YYEEEE. CDR3 length: 13 residues. The germline V and J ends were trimmed by 0 bases and 6 bases, with 6 bases remaining between them. The CDR3 DNA reads as TGTGCCAGCAGCTTGGAAGGATATGAAAAACTGTTTTTT. Translating gives CASSLEGYEKLFF. The variable domain in full, with the rest retrieved from reference TRBV5-6 and TRBJ1-4, is DAGVTQSPTHLIKTRGQQVTLRCSPKSGHDTVSWYQQALGQGPQFIFQYYEEEERQRGNFPDRFSGHQFPNYSSELNVNALLLGDSALYLCASSLEGYEKLFFGSGTQLSVL.

The chain joins TRBV12-3 or TRBV12-4 to TRBJ2-3; tentative D call: TRBD2 (6 bases). The CDR3 spans 13 residues. V was clipped by 11 bases and J by 0 bases, with 12 bases between them. The CDR3 bases are TGTGCCGGGACTGCTAGAAGCACAGATACGCAGTATTTT. This translates into CAGTARSTDTQYF.

The chain is built from TRBV4-1 and TRBJ2-7; 7 bases are shared with TRBD2. After removal of 0 bases from V and 0 bases from J, the junction contained 8 bases not matched to a gene. The germline V gene encodes CDR1 MGHRA and CDR2 YSYEKL. The CDR3 contains 17 residues. The CDR3 loop is CASSQDSSGMASYEQYF. The CDR3 DNA follows: TGCGCCAGCAGCCAAGATTCAAGCGGGATGGCCTCCTACGAGCAGTACTTC.

This clone was seen a single time. The chain recombines TRBV19 with TRBJ1-6; possibly TRBD1 for D (5 bases). The CDR3 sequence is 14 residues long. Trimming stripped 6 bases from V and 10 bases from J, with 16 bases between. The V gene's germline CDR1 is LNHDA and CDR2 SQIVND (reference sequence). CDR3 bases: TGTGCCAGTAGGCCCTCCAGGGTAGGCTCACCCCTCCACTTT. Its protein product is CASRPSRVGSPLHF.

This sequence joins TRBV3-1 (or the pseudogene TRBV3-2) and TRBJ1-6; no reliable D call. The CDR3 length is 13 residues. V lost 6 bases and J 8 bases, leaving 11 bases between the germline ends. The germline V gene has CDR1 LGHDT and CDR2 YNNKEL (reference sequence). The DNA of the CDR3 is TGTGCCAGCAGAGGTGGAGGACATTCACCCCTCCACTTT. Protein product: CASRGGGHSPLHF.

The V and J genes are TRBV30 and TRBJ2-5; D is undetermined. Germline V gene data show CDR1 as GTSNPN and CDR2 as SVGIG (reference sequence). V gave up 0 bases and J gave up 5 bases, with 7 bases separating them. The CDR3 length is 12 residues. CDR3 DNA sequence: TGTGCCTGGAGTGTAGGAAGGGAGACCCAGTACTTC. This encodes CAWSVGRETQYF.

The genes are TRBV24-1 and TRBJ1-6; TRBD1 matches 7 bases. This CDR3 comprises 17 residues. In germline, CDR1 is KGHDR, CDR2 SFDVKD. The J segment lost 7 bases and the V segment lost 3 bases, leaving 11 bases of the junction unmatched. CDR3 nucleotides: TGTGCCACCAGTGATGTCCCACCGACAGGGATGAATTCACCCCTCCACTTT. Protein sequence: CATSDVPPTGMNSPLHF.

The V gene is TRBV7-6, the J gene TRBJ1-5, with unresolved D. CDR1 is SGHVS, CDR2 FNYEAQ, per germline. The CDR3 consists of 18 residues. Trimming shortened V by 1 base and J by 0 bases, and 16 bases separated the two germline ends. The chain's CDR3 is CASSLEHTVVNSNQPQHF. The CDR3 DNA reads TGTGCCAGCAGCTTAGAGCACACCGTAGTTAATAGCAATCAGCCCCAGCATTTT.

The chain recombines TRBV11-2 with TRBJ1-6; D is ambiguous. The CDR3 runs 14 residues. Per germline, CDR1 SGHAT and CDR2 FQNNGV. V was pared by 3 bases and J by 7 bases, with 10 bases between. The DNA of the CDR3 is TGTGCCAGCAGCTTGCCTCCCTTGAATTCACCCCTCCACTTT. Translated, it gives CASSLPPLNSPLHF.

CDR3 sequence reads: CASSLQGDVSYEQYF. As DNA, the CDR3 is TGTGCCAGCTCCTTACAGGGGGACGTATCCTACGAGCAGTACTTC. This chain joins TRBV7-9 and TRBJ2-7; 8 bases line up with TRBD1. The CDR3 has 15 residues. The germline V gene encodes CDR1 SEHNR and CDR2 FQNEAQ (reference sequence). Trimming at V came to 8 bases and at J to 1 base, leaving 10 bases not matched to a gene.

The genes are TRBV12-5 and TRBJ2-7; 12 bases are shared with TRBD2. The CDR3 totals 16 residues. Germline CDR1 LGHNT, CDR2 FRNRAP. V was clipped by 5 bases and J by 5 bases; unmatched bases: 10. The CDR3 loop reads CASGLETSGRGDEQYF. CDR3 nucleotide sequence: TGTGCTAGTGGTCTCGAGACTAGCGGGAGAGGGGACGAGCAGTACTTC.

V gene TRBV21-1 combines with J gene TRBJ2-1; TRBD2, the D gene given by the table, was not confirmed from the DNA. TRBV21-1 is shown as a pseudogene. The CDR3 has 16 amino acids. CDR3 region: CASSKALKRENYEQFF. The DNA for the CDR3 is TGTGCCAGCAGCAAAGCGCTTAAGCGGGAGAACTATGAGCAGTTCTTC.

This sequence joins TRBV7-3 and TRBJ1-3; D is unresolved. CDR3 size: 15 residues. Germline V gene sequence: CDR1 SGHTA, CDR2 FQGTGA. V lost 5 bases and J lost 0, with 11 bases in between. The CDR3 DNA reads TGTGCCAGCAGCCTAAACACCATCTCTGGAAACACCATATATTTT. This codes for CASSLNTISGNTIYF.

The CDR3 region is CASSFYNRAWDQPQHF. The CDR3 nucleotides read TGTGCCAGCAGTTTTTATAACAGGGCTTGGGATCAGCCCCAGCATTTT. The chain has TRBV28 and TRBJ1-5; D might be TRBD1 (6 bases). The CDR3 length is 16 residues. V shed 3 bases and J shed 5 bases, with 17 bases lying between them. The germline V gene encodes CDR1 MDHEN and CDR2 SYDVKM.

The V gene is TRBV18, the J gene TRBJ1-1, with D perhaps matching TRBD1 (6 bases). Trimming left V 5 bases short and J 3 bases short, with 13 bases between. Germline lookup yields CDR1 KGHSH and CDR2 LQKENI. The CDR3 runs 14 residues. CDR3 coding DNA: TGTGCCAGCTCATCACAGGGTGGGGACACTGAAGCTTTCTTT. Translating it yields CASSSQGGDTEAFF.

The chain is built from TRBV12-3 or TRBV12-4 and TRBJ1-2, with D uncertain. V was cut by 4 bases and J by 3 bases, with 3 bases left in between. The CDR3 spans 11 residues. The CDR3 is CASSSYYGYTF. The DNA of the CDR3 is TGTGCCAGCAGTTCGTACTATGGCTACACCTTC.

The gene calls are TRBV18 and TRBJ1-1; no reliable D call. The ends were cut back, 5 bases at V and 4 bases at J, with 11 bases in the middle. This CDR3 spans 13 amino acids. Germline V CDR1 and CDR2: KGHSH, LQKENI. CDR3 amino acids: CASSSLSRTEAFF. CDR3 DNA: TGTGCCAGCTCAAGCCTTAGTCGCACTGAAGCTTTCTTT.

The V call is TRBV6-5, the J call TRBJ2-2; D remains ambiguous. CDR3 length: 13 residues. Germline-derived CDR1 and CDR2 are MNHEY and SVGAGI. Trimming removed 6 bases from V and 6 bases from J, with 11 bases in between. The CDR3 sequence is CASRYPTSGELFF. CDR3 DNA sequence: TGTGCCAGCAGGTACCCGACCTCCGGGGAGCTGTTTTTT.

The chain joins TRBV19 to TRBJ2-1; TRBD1 is a possible D gene (5 bases). Germline loops: CDR1 LNHDA, CDR2 SQIVND (reference sequence). This CDR3 is built from 14 residues. V was clipped by 3 bases and J by 6 bases, with 12 bases between them. CDR3: CASSMGRVVNEQFF. CDR3 bases: TGTGCCAGTAGTATGGGCAGGGTGGTCAATGAGCAGTTCTTC.

This chain links TRBV15 with TRBJ1-5; a possible D gene is TRBD1 (5 bases). Trimming removed 5 bases from V and 3 bases from J, with 14 bases in between. The CDR3 is made up of 15 amino acids. Looked up from germline, CDR1 is LNHNV and CDR2 is YYDKDF (reference sequence). The CDR3 spells CATSDGTGYNQPQHF. In DNA form, the CDR3 reads TGTGCCACCAGCGATGGGACCGGCTACAATCAGCCCCAGCATTTT. Drawing the rest from reference TRBV15 and TRBJ1-5, the complete variable domain is DAMVIQNPRYQVTQFGKPVTLSCSQTLNHNVMYWYQQKSSQAPKLLFHYYDKDFNNEADTPDNFQSRRPNTSFCFLDIRSPGLGDTAMYLCATSDGTGYNQPQHFGDGTRLSIL.

The chain combines TRBV11-2 with TRBJ2-1, with no clear D. The germline CDR1 and CDR2 sequences are SGHAT and FQNNGV. V gave up 3 bases and J gave up 10 bases, with 4 bases separating them. This CDR3 region has 10 residues. The CDR3 region has the DNA TGTGCCAGCAGCTTTAGGGAGCAGTTCTTC. This gives the protein CASSFREQFF.

This clone was seen a few times. The chain uses TRBV30 and TRBJ2-7; tentative D call: TRBD1 (5 bases). This CDR3 has 16 amino acids. Trimming removed 2 bases at V and 1 base at J, with 18 bases between. CDR1 GTSNPN and CDR2 SVGIG come from the germline V gene (reference sequence). The CDR3 loop reads CAWSLTTGLFSYEQYF. The CDR3 bases are TGTGCCTGGAGTCTCACAACAGGATTGTTTTCCTACGAGCAGTACTTC.

This clone appeared once. The genes are TRBV19 and TRBJ2-1; 8 nucleotides agree with TRBD1. The length of the CDR3 is 12 residues. Trimming took 10 bases from V and 4 from J; bases not matched to a gene: 3. CDR1 and CDR2 from the germline V gene are LNHDA and SQIVND (reference sequence). In nucleotides, the CDR3 is TGTGCCACACGACAGGGGTACAATGAGCAGTTCTTC. It translates to CATRQGYNEQFF.

The chain is built from TRBV6-1 and TRBJ1-3, with D maybe TRBD1 (6 bases). The CDR3 extends over 19 amino acids. Looked up from germline, CDR1 is MNHNS and CDR2 is SASEGT. Trimming took 3 bases from V and 0 from J, leaving 21 bases between them. CDR3: CASSDWTSLQGISGNTIYF. CDR3 coding DNA: TGTGCCAGCAGTGATTGGACATCCTTACAGGGCATCTCTGGAAACACCATATATTTT.

V and J are TRBV7-8 and TRBJ1-2; D is possibly TRBD1 (6 bases). The CDR3 loop spans 17 amino acids. Germline CDR1 reads SGHVS; CDR2 reads FQNEAQ. Trimming cost V 2 bases and J 7 bases, with 23 bases left between them. The DNA for the CDR3 is TGTGCCAGCAGCTTACTCCGACTGGACCCGAAGGGGGGTGGCTACACCTTC. Translating gives CASSLLRLDPKGGGYTF.

The chain joins TRBV13 to TRBJ1-1, with 7 bases matching TRBD1. The J segment lost 3 bases and the V segment lost 3 bases, leaving 10 bases of the junction unmatched. The germline gives CDR1 PRHDT, CDR2 FYEKMQ (reference sequence). The CDR3 covers 16 residues. The CDR3 spells CASSFFARGLDTEAFF. CDR3 DNA sequence: TGTGCCAGCAGCTTTTTTGCGAGGGGGCTGGACACTGAAGCTTTCTTT.

The V call is TRBV30, the J call TRBJ1-4; TRBD1 matches at 8 bases. The germline CDR1 and CDR2 sequences are GTSNPN and SVGIG (reference sequence). This CDR3 has 14 residues. V shed 0 bases and J 8 bases; nucleotides not matched to a gene: 5. The CDR3 DNA follows: TGTGCCTGGAGTGTACGCAGGGGGCGCGAAAAACTGTTTTTT. As protein: CAWSVRRGREKLFF.

The CDR3 region is CASSPGGATEAFF. In nucleotides, the CDR3 is TGTGCCAGCAGTCCAGGGGGTGCCACTGAAGCTTTCTTT. The rearrangement links TRBV2 to TRBJ1-1; 7 bases are a match to TRBD1. CDR1 is SNHLY and CDR2 is FYNNEI in the germline V gene. V was pared by 5 bases and J by 4 bases, with 4 bases of the junction left unmatched. CDR3 length: 13 amino acids.

This sequence joins TRBV7-9 and TRBJ1-3, with 8 bases matching TRBD1. The CDR3 consists of 16 residues. Losses at the gene ends were 6 bases for V and 4 bases for J; bases not matched to a gene: 11. The germline gives CDR1 SEHNR, CDR2 FQNEAQ (reference sequence). The chain's CDR3 is CASSYTPGTGGNTIYF. CDR3 DNA sequence: TGTGCCAGCAGTTATACCCCCGGGACAGGAGGAAACACCATATATTTT.